These 12 T cell receptor beta chains were sequenced from one sample in a study of control samples from healthy donors and cancer patients. TCRdb keeps only in-frame clones here, not all; method: immunoSEQ multiplex PCR. The table records 350,000 to 450,000 clones, around 90% of them present only once. Source material: PBMCs. The receptors stem from a man between 40 and 49 years old with head and neck cancer.

The V gene is TRBV6-2 or TRBV6-3, the J gene TRBJ1-5; D is unclear. V lost 4 bases to trimming and J lost 0 bases, with 16 bases between them. Per germline, CDR1 MNHEY and CDR2 SVGEGT. The CDR3 is 17 amino acids. The CDR3, as DNA: TGTGCCAGCAGTTCACGAAATGCACGGGTTAGCAATCAGCCCCAGCATTTT. Residues: CASSSRNARVSNQPQHF.

The rearrangement links TRBV7-9 to TRBJ2-3; maybe TRBD2 (6 bases). The germline V gene encodes CDR1 SEHNR and CDR2 FQNEAQ (reference sequence). This CDR3 is built from 16 residues. Trimming left V 7 bases short and J 2 bases short, with 19 bases between. The CDR3 reads CASTNPGGRPTDTQYF. The CDR3 coding sequence is TGTGCCAGCACCAATCCCGGGGGTAGGCCCACAGATACGCAGTATTTT.

The chain employs TRBV6-5 and TRBJ2-7; D gene uncertain. Trimming left V 8 bases short and J 3 bases short, with 14 bases between. Germline V gene lookup returns CDR1 MNHEY and CDR2 SVGAGI. The CDR3 loop spans 13 amino acids. The CDR3 protein is CASGSGSRYEQYF. CDR3 nucleotides: TGTGCCAGCGGGTCCGGCAGTCGCTACGAGCAGTACTTC.

This rearrangement joins TRBV3-1 (or the pseudogene TRBV3-2) to TRBJ2-1; TRBD1 is a possible D gene (5 bases). The V end was cut by 0 bases, the J end by 8 bases, with 17 bases between. Germline CDR1 LGHDT, CDR2 YNNKEL (reference sequence). The CDR3 runs to 16 residues. The CDR3 DNA is TGTGCCAGCAGCCAAGACATCGGCAGGGTGGGTCATGAGCAGTTCTTC. Translated: CASSQDIGRVGHEQFF.

The chain uses TRBV29-1 and TRBJ2-2, with TRBD1 as a possible D gene (6 bases). This CDR3 comprises 16 residues. CDR1 SQVTM and CDR2 ANQGSEA come from the germline V gene. Trimming pared 7 bases from V and 0 bases from J, leaving 18 bases between. The CDR3 region has the DNA TGCAGCGCTGGGTATTGGACAGAACCGAACACCGGGGAGCTGTTTTTT. Encoded protein: CSAGYWTEPNTGELFF.

This sequence joins TRBV6-6 and TRBJ2-1; TRBD2 aligns across 12 bases. CDR3 size: 14 residues. The V segment lost 6 bases and the J segment 10 bases; nucleotides outside the gene matches: 7. The germline CDR1 and CDR2 sequences are MNHNY and SVGAGI (reference sequence). This CDR3 is CASSLAGGRGEQFF. In DNA form, the CDR3 reads TGTGCCAGCAGCCTAGCGGGGGGGCGTGGGGAGCAGTTCTTC.

V gene TRBV12-3 or TRBV12-4 combines with J gene TRBJ2-1; no reliable D call. This CDR3 comprises 12 residues. Trimming took 6 bases from V and 7 from J, leaving 10 bases between them. CDR3 sequence: CASRPTSNEQFF. The CDR3 DNA follows: TGTGCCAGCAGACCAACTTCGAATGAGCAGTTCTTC.

V usage is TRBV7-9 and J usage is TRBJ2-7; D may be TRBD1 (6 bases). This CDR3 has 12 amino acids. V was cut by 5 bases and J by 6 bases, with 11 bases left in between. CDR1 SEHNR and CDR2 FQNEAQ come from the germline V gene (reference sequence). DNA for the CDR3: TGTGCCAGCAGCCCTGCAGGGGCCGAGCAGTACTTC. Its protein product is CASSPAGAEQYF.

This clone was observed a single time. The chain is built from TRBV6-4 and TRBJ2-1; 11 nucleotides line up with TRBD2. Trimming took 5 bases from V and 2 from J; bases not matched to a gene: 5. CDR3 size: 16 residues. Germline-derived CDR1 and CDR2 are MRHNA and SNTAGT. In nucleotides, the CDR3 is TGTGCCAGCAGTTATAGCGGGGGGGTACCCTACAATGAGCAGTTCTTC. Protein: CASSYSGGVPYNEQFF.

J is TRBJ2-1 and V is TRBV11-3; 7 bases are shared with TRBD2. The CDR3 length is 13 residues. Unmatched junction bases numbered 4, after V lost 2 bases and J lost 9 bases. The V gene's germline CDR1 is SGHNT and CDR2 YENEEA. CDR3 coding DNA: TGTGCCAGCAGCTTATATGGGGGGGGTGAGCAGTTCTTC. This encodes CASSLYGGGEQFF.

This clone occurred once. The chain couples TRBV6-2 or TRBV6-3 to TRBJ2-3, with a possible D match to TRBD1 (6 bases). Germline lookup yields CDR1 MNHEY and CDR2 SVGEGT. Trimming shortened V by 5 bases and J by 2 bases, and 14 bases separated the two germline ends. The CDR3 has 15 amino acids. The CDR3 nucleotides read TGTGCCAGCAGTACGACAGGAGACTACACAGATACGCAGTATTTT. It is translated as CASSTTGDYTDTQYF.

The rearrangement joins TRBV4-2 to TRBJ2-5; the match to TRBD1 covers 8 bases. The CDR3 runs to 16 residues. The junction had 8 bases not matched to a gene; V was cut back by 1 base and J by 4 bases. The germline gives CDR1 LGHNA, CDR2 YNFKEQ. The CDR3 sequence is CASSQGEQGVGETQYF. CDR3 sequence (DNA): TGTGCCAGCAGCCAAGGGGAACAGGGGGTCGGAGAGACCCAGTACTTC.